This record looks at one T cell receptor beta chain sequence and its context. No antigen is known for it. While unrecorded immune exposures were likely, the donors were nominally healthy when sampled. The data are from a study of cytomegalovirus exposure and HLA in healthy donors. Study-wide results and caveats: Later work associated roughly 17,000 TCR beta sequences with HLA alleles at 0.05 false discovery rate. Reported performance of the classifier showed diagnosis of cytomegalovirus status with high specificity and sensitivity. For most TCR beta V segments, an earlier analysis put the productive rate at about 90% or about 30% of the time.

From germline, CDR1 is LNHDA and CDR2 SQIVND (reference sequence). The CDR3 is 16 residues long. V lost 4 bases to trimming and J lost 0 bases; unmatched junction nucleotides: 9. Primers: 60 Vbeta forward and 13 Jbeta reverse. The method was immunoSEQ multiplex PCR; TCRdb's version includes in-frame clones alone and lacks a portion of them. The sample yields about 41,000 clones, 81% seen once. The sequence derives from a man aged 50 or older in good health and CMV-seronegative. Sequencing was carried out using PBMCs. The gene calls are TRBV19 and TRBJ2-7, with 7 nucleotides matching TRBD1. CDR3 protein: CASSTRPGQSSYEQYF. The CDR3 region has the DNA TGTGCCAGTAGTACTCGCCCGGGACAGAGCTCCTACGAGCAGTACTTC.